The clone carrying this T cell receptor (beta chain) was found a few times. Its antigen remains unidentified. All of the isolated RNA was reverse transcribed, so expressed TCRB transcripts were sequenced. Generated by immunoSEQ multiplex PCR, the TCRdb table keeps only in-frame clones and is missing some. The sample lists about 360,000 clones; 10% to 15% were seen once. The data were taken from a study of beta chain features in type 1 diabetes. General study findings and limits: The similarity of naive, central memory and Treg TCRB repertoires appeared greater among patients than among healthy donors. Still unanswered here is whether HLA type influences TCRB rearrangement.

Researchers reported sorting CD4+ naive, central memory, regulatory and stem cell-like memory cells via CD45RO/CCR7/CD25/CD127/CD95/CD27. Material: naive CD4+ T cells from blood. The receptor was isolated from a man younger than 35 in good health.

CDR3 in amino acids: CAGQYNLNTEAFF. The CDR3 DNA follows: TGTGCCGGACAATACAATTTGAACACTGAAGCTTTCTTT. The chain employs TRBV30 and TRBJ1-1; a weak D match, TRBD1 (5 bases). This CDR3 spans 13 amino acids. Trimming cost V 8 bases and J 0 bases, with 13 bases left between them. Per the germline V gene, CDR1 is GTSNPN and CDR2 is SVGIG (reference sequence).